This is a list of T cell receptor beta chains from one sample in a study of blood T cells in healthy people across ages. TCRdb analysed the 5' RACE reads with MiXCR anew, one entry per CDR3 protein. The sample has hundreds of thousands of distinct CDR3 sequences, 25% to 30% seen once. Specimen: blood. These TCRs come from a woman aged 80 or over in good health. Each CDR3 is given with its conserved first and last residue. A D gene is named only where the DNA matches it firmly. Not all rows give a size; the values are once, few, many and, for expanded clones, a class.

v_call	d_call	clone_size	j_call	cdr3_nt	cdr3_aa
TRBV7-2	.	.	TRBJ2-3	TGTGCCAGCAGGGAAAGGGACTCCACAGATACGCAGTATTTT	CASRERDSTDTQYF
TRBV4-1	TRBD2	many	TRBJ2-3	TGCGCCAGCAGCCAAGACGGGACTAGCGTGGGCACAGATACGCAGTATTTT	CASSQDGTSVGTDTQYF
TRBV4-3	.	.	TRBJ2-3	TGCGCCAGCAGCCAGGACAGCTCTAGCACAGATACGCAGTATTTT	CASSQDSSSTDTQYF
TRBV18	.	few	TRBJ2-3	TGTGCCAGCTCACCTCGAGACAGGAGACAAAACACAGATACGCAGTATTTT	CASSPRDRRQNTDTQYF
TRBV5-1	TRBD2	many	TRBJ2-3	TGCGCCAGCAGCTTCGAGGGGACTAGCCCCTCAGATACGCAGTATTTT	CASSFEGTSPSDTQYF
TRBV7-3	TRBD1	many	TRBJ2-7	TGTGCCAGCAGCGTCACAGGGGAAAGATCCTACGAGCAGTACTTC	CASSVTGERSYEQYF
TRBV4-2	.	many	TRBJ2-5	TGTGCCAGCAGCCATAACGAGGGGAGGACAAGGGAGACCCAGTACTTC	CASSHNEGRTRETQYF
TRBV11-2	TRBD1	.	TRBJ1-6	TGTGCCAGCAGCTTAAACAGGGGAGATTCACCCCCCCACTTT	CASSLNRGDSPPHF
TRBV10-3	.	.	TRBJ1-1	TGTGCCATCAGGGGATCCGGAGGGAGCACTGAAGCTTTCTTT	CAIRGSGGSTEAFF
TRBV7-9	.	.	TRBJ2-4	TGTGCCAGCAGCGAACCGGGCAAATCCCTAGCCAAAAACATTCAGTACTTC	CASSEPGKSLAKNIQYF
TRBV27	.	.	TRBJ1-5	TGTGCCAGCAGTTTAGGGGGGGGGAAACAGCCCCAGCATTTT	CASSLGGGKQPQHF
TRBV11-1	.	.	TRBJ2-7	TGTGCCAGCAGCCCCTCGGCAGGATACTACGAGCAGTACTTC	CASSPSAGYYEQYF
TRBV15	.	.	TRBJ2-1	TGTGCCGCTAGCAGAGATCCGGCGGATGAGCAGTTCTTC	CAASRDPADEQFF
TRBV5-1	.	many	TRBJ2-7	TGCGCCAGCGGCCCCGGGGCCCCGTCTTTCTCCGAGCAGTACTTC	CASGPGAPSFSEQYF
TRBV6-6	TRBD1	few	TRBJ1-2	TGTGCCAGCAGTGGCCTCGACAGGGTTCCCATCTACACCTTC	CASSGLDRVPIYTF
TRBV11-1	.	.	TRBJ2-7	TGTACCAGCAGCTCGACCCAGGACTGCGAGCAGTACTTC	CTSSSTQDCEQYF
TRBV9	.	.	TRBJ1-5	TGTGCCAGCAGCGTTGGGAGGGGACAACAGCCCCAGCATTTT	CASSVGRGQQPQHF
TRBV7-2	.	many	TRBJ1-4	TGTGCCAGCAGCCCTCTCGGGGTTAGAGCAACTAATGAAAAACTGTTTTTT	CASSPLGVRATNEKLFF
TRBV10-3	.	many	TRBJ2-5	TGTGCCACCAGAAACAGGGAGTTGGAGACCCAGTACTTC	CATRNRELETQYF
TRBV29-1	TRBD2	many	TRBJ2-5	TGCAGCGTTGAAGCCTCTAGCGGGGAGGAGACCCAGTACTTC	CSVEASSGEETQYF
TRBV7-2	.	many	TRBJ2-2	TGTGCCAGCACCTTACGCGGTGACAACGGGGAGCTGTTTTTT	CASTLRGDNGELFF
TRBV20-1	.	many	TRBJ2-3	TGCAGTGCTGAAAGTGGGGGCGGGACAGATACGCAGTATTTT	CSAESGGGTDTQYF
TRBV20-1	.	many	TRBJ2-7	TGCAGTGCTAGAGACGGGAAAGTAGCGAGGAGCTCCTACGAGCAGTACTTC	CSARDGKVARSSYEQYF
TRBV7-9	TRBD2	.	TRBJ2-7	TGTGCCAGCACGCTCTCGGGACTAGCGGGGGGGCACTCCTACGAGCAGTACTTC	CASTLSGLAGGHSYEQYF
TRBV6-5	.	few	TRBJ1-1	TGTGCCAGCAGTTATTCCGTCGGAATGAGCACTGAAGCTTTCTTT	CASSYSVGMSTEAFF
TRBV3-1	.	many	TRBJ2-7	TGTGCCAGCAGCCCTCCGGGCAGGGGAGGCGAGCAGTACTTC	CASSPPGRGGEQYF
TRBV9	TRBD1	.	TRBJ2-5	TGTGCCAGCAGCGTAGGTTCAGGGGGATCAGGAAATGAGCAGTACTTC	CASSVGSGGSGNEQYF
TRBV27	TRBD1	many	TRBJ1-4	TGTGCCAGCAGACCGGGACAGGGGAATGAAAAACTGTTTTTT	CASRPGQGNEKLFF
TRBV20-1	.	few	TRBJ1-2	TGCAGTGCGGGGGGGGGGCGGATTGGTGGCTACACCTTC	CSAGGGRIGGYTF
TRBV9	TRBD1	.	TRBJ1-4	TGTGCCAGCAGCCCGGGGACAGGGGTCCATAATGAAAAACTGTTTTTT	CASSPGTGVHNEKLFF
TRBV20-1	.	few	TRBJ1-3	TGCAGTGCTAGGTTCCGGGGCCCTGGAAACACCATATATTTT	CSARFRGPGNTIYF
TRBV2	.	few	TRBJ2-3	TGTGCCAGCAGTTTGGACCCATCCCCCAGCACAGATACGCAGTATTTT	CASSLDPSPSTDTQYF
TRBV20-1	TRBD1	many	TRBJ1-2	TGCAGTGCTAGCCTTACAGGGGTCTATGGCTACACCTTC	CSASLTGVYGYTF
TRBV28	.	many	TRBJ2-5	TGTGCCTCAGATGATCAAGAGACCCAGTACTTC	CASDDQETQYF
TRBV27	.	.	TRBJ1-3	TGTGCCAGCAGTCCGTCGCAGGGTACGGATAGCGGTGGCACCATATATTTT	CASSPSQGTDSGGTIYF
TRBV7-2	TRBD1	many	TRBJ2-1	TGTGCCAGCAGCCCAAACTCCAACAGGGGAAATGAGCAGTTCTTC	CASSPNSNRGNEQFF
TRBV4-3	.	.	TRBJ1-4	TGCGCCAGCAGCCAACAGCATGCGGGTGGAGTTGAAAAACGGTTTTTT	CASSQQHAGGVEKRFF
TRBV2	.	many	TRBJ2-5	TGTGCCAGCAGAGGGGTAAAGACCCAGTACTTC	CASRGVKTQYF
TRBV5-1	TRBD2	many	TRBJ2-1	TGCGCCAGCGCCGGACTAGCGAACTACAATGAGCAGTTCTTC	CASAGLANYNEQFF
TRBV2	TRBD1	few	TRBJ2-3	TGTGCCAGCCGAATGGGGGGGACAGGGCTCACAGATACGCAGTATTTT	CASRMGGTGLTDTQYF
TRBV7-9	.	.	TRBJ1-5	TGTGCCAGCAGCATAGGGGCGGGTAATCAGCCCCAGCATTTT	CASSIGAGNQPQHF
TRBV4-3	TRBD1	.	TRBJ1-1	TGCGCCAGCAGCCATGAAGACAGGGATAACGCTGAAGCTTTCTTT	CASSHEDRDNAEAFF
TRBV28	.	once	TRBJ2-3	TGTGCCAGCACGCCTAGTTTCACAGATACGCAGTATTTT	CASTPSFTDTQYF
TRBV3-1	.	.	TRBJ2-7	TGTGCCAGCAGCCATCCCCAAAGAAGGGCCGAGCAGTACTTC	CASSHPQRRAEQYF
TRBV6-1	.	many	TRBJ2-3	TGTGCCAGCACCCAGGGCGGCTTCACAGATACGCAGTATTTT	CASTQGGFTDTQYF
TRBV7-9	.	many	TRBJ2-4	TGTGCCAGCAGCTTTGGGGTTGTCCCGCTAGCCAAAAACATTCAGTACTTC	CASSFGVVPLAKNIQYF
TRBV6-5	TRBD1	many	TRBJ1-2	TGTGCCAGCAGGGGACAGGGAGGTGGCTACACCTTC	CASRGQGGGYTF
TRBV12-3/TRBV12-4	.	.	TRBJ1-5	TGTGCCAGCAGTCCAGGGGCCGGCGGGTATCAGCCCCAGCATTTT	CASSPGAGGYQPQHF
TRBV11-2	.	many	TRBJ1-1	TGTGCCAGCAGCTTAGTGATGAACACTGAAGCTTTCTTT	CASSLVMNTEAFF
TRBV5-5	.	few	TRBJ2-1	TGTGCCAGCAGCTCCAACTACGAGCAGTTCTTC	CASSSNYEQFF
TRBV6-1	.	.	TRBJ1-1	TGTGCCAGCAGAGACAGTGGCATGAACACTGAAGCTTTCTTT	CASRDSGMNTEAFF